This T cell receptor (beta chain) stems from a study of cytomegalovirus exposure and HLA in healthy donors. This PCR relied on a set of 60 Vbeta primers and 13 Jbeta primers. Generated by immunoSEQ multiplex PCR, the TCRdb table keeps only in-frame clones and is missing some. This sample's table has 120,000 to 150,000 clones. Germline values: CDR1 MNHEY, CDR2 SMNVEV (reference sequence). V dropped 2 bases and J dropped 2; count of bases not matched to a gene: 15. The CDR3 runs 19 residues. In the case of this clone: The target antigen is unknown.

Notes on the study in general: Investigators reported 150 to 200 TCR beta chains as tied to cytomegalovirus.

Specimen: PBMCs. This clonotype was obtained from a middle-aged man in good health and CMV-seronegative. V and J are TRBV27 and TRBJ1-1; 9 bases agree with TRBD1. DNA for the CDR3: TGTGCCAGCAGTTTAGGGACAGGGCATAGTGAGCGCAAAAACACTGAAGCTTTCTTT. Its protein is CASSLGTGHSERKNTEAFF.